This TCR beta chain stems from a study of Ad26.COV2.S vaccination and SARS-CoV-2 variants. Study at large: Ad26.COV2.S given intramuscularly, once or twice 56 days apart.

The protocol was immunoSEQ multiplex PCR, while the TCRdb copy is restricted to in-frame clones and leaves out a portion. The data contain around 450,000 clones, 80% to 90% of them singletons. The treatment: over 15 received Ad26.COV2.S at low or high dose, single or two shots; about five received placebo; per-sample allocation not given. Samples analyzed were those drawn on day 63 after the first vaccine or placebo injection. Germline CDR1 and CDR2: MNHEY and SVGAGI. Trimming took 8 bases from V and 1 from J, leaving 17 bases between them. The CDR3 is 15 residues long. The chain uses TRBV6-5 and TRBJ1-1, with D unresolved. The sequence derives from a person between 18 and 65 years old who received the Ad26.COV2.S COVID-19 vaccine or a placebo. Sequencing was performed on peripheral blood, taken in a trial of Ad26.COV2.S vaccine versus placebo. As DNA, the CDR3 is TGTGCCAGCGCTCAAGAGTCTTACCAGAACACTGAAGCTTTCTTT. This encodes CASAQESYQNTEAFF.